The present entry profiles one TCR beta chain with its context. What it recognizes is unknown. This specimen comes from a study of OX40 agonist ivuxolimab in advanced cancers. Findings of the study overall: Among the lowest peripheral clonal expansion occurred in 0.1-3.0 mg/kg partial responders. The average count of expanded clones was higher among CD8+ T cells than among CD4+. Both blood CD4+ and CD8+ T cells showed clonal growth by week 6 at 0.1 to 3.0 mg/kg.

The CDR3 loop spans 16 amino acids. Germline CDR1 and CDR2: SGHNT and YYREEE (reference sequence). With 4 bases removed from V and 4 bases from J, the gap between germline ends came to 20 bases. The method was immunoSEQ multiplex PCR; TCRdb's version includes in-frame clones alone and lacks a portion of them. The data contain roughly 66,000 clones, roughly 80% of them singletons. The clonotype was recovered from an adult with an advanced solid tumor such as melanoma, head and neck, liver or kidney cancer. The input for sequencing was CD4+ or CD8+ T cells sorted from blood, taken in a trial of the OX40 agonist ivuxolimab. This chain connects TRBV5-4 to TRBJ1-2; the D gene is possibly TRBD1 (6 bases). The CDR3 reads CASSEGTRRDGYGYTF. In DNA form, the CDR3 reads TGTGCCAGCAGCGAGGGGACACGCCGAGACGGCTATGGCTACACCTTC. The entire variable domain, with the rest obtained from reference TRBV5-4 and TRBJ1-2, is as follows: ETGVTQSPTHLIKTRGQQVTLRCSSQSGHNTVSWYQQALGQGPQFIFQYYREEENGRGNFPPRFSGLQFPNYSSELNVNALELDDSALYLCASSEGTRRDGYGYTFGSGTRLTVV.